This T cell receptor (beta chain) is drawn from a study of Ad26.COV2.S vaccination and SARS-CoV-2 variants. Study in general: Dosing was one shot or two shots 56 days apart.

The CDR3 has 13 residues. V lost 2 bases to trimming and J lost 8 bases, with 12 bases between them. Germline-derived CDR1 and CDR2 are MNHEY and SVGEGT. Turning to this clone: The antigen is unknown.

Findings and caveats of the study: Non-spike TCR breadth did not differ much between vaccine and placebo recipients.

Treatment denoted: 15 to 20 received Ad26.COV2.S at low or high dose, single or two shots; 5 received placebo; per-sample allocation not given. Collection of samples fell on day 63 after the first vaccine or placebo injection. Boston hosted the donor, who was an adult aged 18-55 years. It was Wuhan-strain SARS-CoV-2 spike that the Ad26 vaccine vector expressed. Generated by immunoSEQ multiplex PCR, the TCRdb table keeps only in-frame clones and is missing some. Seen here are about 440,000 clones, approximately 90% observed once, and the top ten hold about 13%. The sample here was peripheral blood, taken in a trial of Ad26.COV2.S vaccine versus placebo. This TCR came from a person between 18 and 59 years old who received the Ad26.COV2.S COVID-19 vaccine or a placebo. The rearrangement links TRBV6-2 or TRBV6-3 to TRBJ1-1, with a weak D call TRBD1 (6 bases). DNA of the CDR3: TGTGCCAGCAGTTACCCTACAGGGATGGAAGCTTTCTTT. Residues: CASSYPTGMEAFF.